This TCR beta chain was observed in a study of shared clonotypes between healthy human individuals. Findings of the study overall: Of the naive CD4 clonotypes, around 4.7% were shared across a handful of donors. Rarefaction showed sorted-subset sequencing was incomplete despite large depth. Larger richness was generally estimated for naive than memory subsets.

The germline CDR1 and CDR2 sequences are MNHNY and SVGAGI (reference sequence). Trimming removed 4 bases at V and 4 bases at J, with 11 bases between. The CDR3 is made up of 14 amino acids. Method: immunoSEQ multiplex PCR; TCRdb's copy keeps in-frame clones and lacks some. Among about 2.4 million clones listed, over 85% were seen once. Details on this clone: Its antigen remains unidentified.

Material: naive CD4+ T cells sorted from blood. The subset was: CD45RA+ positively selected. This TCR derives from a man aged 18 to 29 in good health. The chain links TRBV6-6 to TRBJ1-3; no definite D call. CDR3 loop: CASSSIVGGNTIYF. The CDR3, as DNA: TGTGCCAGCAGTTCCATAGTGGGGGGAAACACCATATATTTT.